The next 27 T cell receptor beta chains were all read from a single sample in a study of blood T cell repertoires in COVID-19 (dated by TCRdb to 2018 to 2020). Library preparation used the immunoSEQ multiplex PCR assay. TCRdb took over this immuneACCESS table, retaining in-frame rearrangements with V and J assigned. Such tables are incomplete; in checked studies, under half of the missing clones stem from an unresolved V gene, and the remainder is unexplained. Present in this sample are nearly 350,000 clones, approximately 89% of which were seen just once. The top ten hold 2.5% to 4% of the sample. The material sequenced was peripheral blood. The receptors originated from a woman under 30 who had recovered from COVID-19.

The chain links TRBV10-1 to TRBJ1-1; a possible D gene is TRBD1 (5 bases). Germline V gene lookup returns CDR1 WNHNN and CDR2 SYGVQD (reference sequence). Trimming took off 4 bases at V and 7 bases at J, with 16 bases between the two ends. The CDR3 length is 14 residues. The DNA of the CDR3 is TGCGCCAGCAGTGGATCCGGGGGGAGAGGTGAAGCTTTCTTT. Protein: CASSGSGGRGEAFF.

V usage is TRBV19 and J usage is TRBJ2-3, with D possibly TRBD1 on 6 matching bases. The CDR3 has 16 amino acids. V was cut by 4 bases and J by 4 bases, with 18 bases left in between. CDR1 and CDR2 from the germline V gene are LNHDA and SQIVND (reference sequence). The DNA for the CDR3 is TGTGCCAGTAGTACCCAGGGGCGTTGGGCCCCAGATACGCAGTATTTT. Its translation: CASSTQGRWAPDTQYF.

V and J are TRBV19 and TRBJ1-1; a weak D match, TRBD1 (6 bases). The germline V gene has CDR1 LNHDA and CDR2 SQIVND (reference sequence). This CDR3 region has 11 residues. Deletions cut 9 bases from V and 6 bases from J, with 11 bases between. The CDR3 is CASHRAAEAFF. The CDR3 DNA reads TGTGCCAGCCACAGGGCTGCTGAAGCTTTCTTT.

This sequence joins TRBV5-1 and TRBJ1-4; 8 bases align to TRBD1. Germline V CDR1 and CDR2: SGHRS, YFSETQ. The CDR3 sequence is 14 residues long. The V segment lost 3 bases and the J segment 7 bases; nucleotides outside the gene matches: 5. The chain's CDR3 is CASSWQGAGEKLFF. The CDR3 coding sequence is TGCGCCAGCAGCTGGCAGGGGGCTGGTGAAAAACTGTTTTTT.

This chain connects TRBV4-1 to TRBJ2-1; no reliable D call. This CDR3 spans 16 amino acids. Trimming removed 1 base from V and 0 bases from J, with 10 bases in between. Per the germline V gene, CDR1 is MGHRA and CDR2 is YSYEKL. In DNA form, the CDR3 reads TGCGCCAGCAGCCAAGCATCGTCGAGCTCCTACAATGAGCAGTTCTTC. It specifies CASSQASSSSYNEQFF.

This chain connects TRBV30 to TRBJ1-1; 12 bases line up with TRBD1. V lost 3 bases to trimming and J lost 4 bases; unmatched junction nucleotides: 3. The germline V gene has CDR1 GTSNPN and CDR2 SVGIG (reference sequence). The CDR3 runs to 14 residues. The CDR3 sequence is CAWRGQGAGTEAFF. DNA of the CDR3: TGTGCCTGGAGGGGACAGGGGGCGGGCACTGAAGCTTTCTTT. The variable domain in full, completed from reference TRBV30 and TRBJ1-1, reads SQTIHQWPATLVQPVGSPLSLECTVEGTSNPNLYWYRQAAGRGLQLLFYSVGIGQISSEVPQNLSASRPQDRQFILSSKKLLLSDSGFYLCAWRGQGAGTEAFFGQGTRLTVV.

The rearrangement joins TRBV21-1 to TRBJ2-7; the table's D call, TRBD2, has no DNA check behind it. TRBV21-1 is a listed pseudogene. The CDR3 length is 16 residues. CDR3 loop: CASSASGTDGSYEQYV. CDR3 in DNA: TGTGCCAGCAGCGCATCCGGGACTGATGGTTCCTACGAGCAGTACGTC.

This clone turned up a few times. V and J are TRBV5-1 and TRBJ1-2; D is unclear. The CDR3 is made up of 12 amino acids. Germline V gene data show CDR1 as SGHRS and CDR2 as YFSETQ. V was cut by 0 bases and J by 6 bases, with 6 bases left in between. The CDR3 DNA reads as TGCGCCAGCAGCTTGGGCGCTAATGGCTACACCTTC. Its translation: CASSLGANGYTF.

This rearrangement joins TRBV4-1 to TRBJ2-5; D perhaps matches TRBD2 (6 bases). Trimming pared 2 bases from V and 3 bases from J, leaving 13 bases between. Germline CDR1 is MGHRA and CDR2 is YSYEKL. This CDR3 is built from 15 residues. The CDR3 DNA reads as TGCGCCAGCAGCCAAAGATCGATAGCGGAAGAGACCCAGTACTTC. Its translation is CASSQRSIAEETQYF.

The chain joins TRBV19 to TRBJ2-3; TRBD2 agrees at 14 bases. CDR1 and CDR2 (germline): LNHDA, SQIVND (reference sequence). V gave up 6 bases and J gave up 5 bases; unmatched junction bases: 7. CDR3 length equals 16 residues. CDR3 DNA sequence: TGTGCCAGTAGCTTGGGACTAGCGGGAGTAAGAGATACGCAGTATTTT. Its protein is CASSLGLAGVRDTQYF.

This clone was counted once. V and J are TRBV24-1 and TRBJ1-1, with D unclear. Per the germline V gene, CDR1 is KGHDR and CDR2 is SFDVKD. V was pared by 5 bases and J by 1 base, with 7 bases between. The CDR3 runs 13 residues. The CDR3: CATSGAGNTEAFF. The CDR3 region has the DNA TGTGCCACCAGTGGTGCGGGGAACACTGAAGCTTTCTTT.

The CDR3 DNA reads as TGTGCCAGCAGCTTAGATGGTCTAGCGGTCACCGGGGAGCTGTTTTTT. It yields the protein CASSLDGLAVTGELFF. The gene calls are TRBV7-8 and TRBJ2-2, with 7 bases lining up with TRBD2. The CDR3 is made up of 16 amino acids. V lost 1 base, J lost 4 bases, and 6 bases stayed unmatched. Germline CDR1 SGHVS, CDR2 FQNEAQ.

This chain uses TRBV6-1 with TRBJ2-1; perhaps TRBD1 as D (6 bases). The CDR3 loop spans 14 amino acids. Trimming removed 3 bases at V and 4 bases at J, with 10 bases between. Germline loops: CDR1 MNHNS, CDR2 SASEGT. The CDR3 sequence: CASSEGAGYNEQFF. In DNA, the CDR3 is TGTGCCAGCAGTGAGGGGGCGGGTTACAATGAGCAGTTCTTC.

V and J are TRBV5-6 and TRBJ1-6, with TRBD1 identical over 9 bases. CDR1 SGHDT and CDR2 YYEEEE come from the germline V gene. Unmatched junction bases numbered 16, after V lost 4 bases and J lost 14 bases. The CDR3 has 16 residues. The CDR3 spells CASSATGTGHRGALHF. In nucleotides, the CDR3 is TGTGCCAGCAGCGCAACCGGGACAGGGCATCGTGGGGCCCTCCACTTT.

V usage is TRBV19 and J usage is TRBJ2-1, with 8 bases that match TRBD2. The CDR3 extends over 17 amino acids. Germline V gene data show CDR1 as LNHDA and CDR2 as SQIVND (reference sequence). V lost 1 base to trimming and J lost 2 bases; unmatched junction nucleotides: 7. As DNA, the CDR3 is TGTGCCAGTAGTATAGCCGAAGCGGGAGTGACCTACAATGAGCAGTTCTTC. As protein: CASSIAEAGVTYNEQFF. Drawing the rest from reference TRBV19 and TRBJ2-1, the complete variable domain is DGGITQSPKYLFRKEGQNVTLSCEQNLNHDAMYWYRQDPGQGLRLIYYSQIVNDFQKGDIAEGYSVSREKKESFPLTVTSAQKNPTAFYLCASSIAEAGVTYNEQFFGPGTRLTVL.

This sequence joins TRBV7-8 and TRBJ1-2; D not certain. Looked up from germline, CDR1 is SGHVS and CDR2 is FQNEAQ. The CDR3 is made up of 14 amino acids. V was cut by 2 bases and J by 8 bases, with 15 bases left in between. This CDR3 is CASSLLMSAAGYTF. CDR3 in DNA: TGTGCCAGCAGCTTATTAATGTCGGCGGCCGGCTACACCTTC.

This rearrangement joins TRBV24-1 to TRBJ1-5, with 7 bases lining up with TRBD1. The J segment lost 6 bases and the V segment lost 9 bases, leaving 10 bases of the junction unmatched. Per germline, CDR1 KGHDR and CDR2 SFDVKD. This CDR3 is built from 14 residues. CDR3 nucleotides: TGTGCCACCGGGCGCGGGGACAGCGGTCAGCCCCAGCATTTT. Its translation is CATGRGDSGQPQHF.

This clone was detected only once. V and J are TRBV14 and TRBJ2-3; weak D call: TRBD1 (5 bases). CDR1 is SGHDN and CDR2 is FVKESK in the germline V gene. The CDR3 runs 15 residues. Deletions cut 4 bases from V and 2 bases from J, with 13 bases between. Written as DNA, the CDR3 is TGTGCCAGCAGCCCTACAGGACGTAACACAGATACGCAGTATTTT. Amino acid sequence: CASSPTGRNTDTQYF.

The genes are TRBV19 and TRBJ2-4; possibly TRBD2 for D (5 bases). This CDR3 has 14 residues. CDR1 and CDR2 from the germline V gene are LNHDA and SQIVND (reference sequence). V lost 6 bases to trimming and J lost 2 bases, with 11 bases between them. CDR3 amino acids: CASSKAESKNIQYF. CDR3 bases: TGTGCCAGTAGCAAAGCGGAATCCAAAAACATTCAGTACTTC. Variable domain in full (rest from reference TRBV19 and TRBJ2-4): DGGITQSPKYLFRKEGQNVTLSCEQNLNHDAMYWYRQDPGQGLRLIYYSQIVNDFQKGDIAEGYSVSREKKESFPLTVTSAQKNPTAFYLCASSKAESKNIQYFGAGTRLSVL.

The chain couples TRBV5-6 to TRBJ1-2; D gene unclear. Between the trimmed V and J ends, which lost 0 bases and 7 bases, there was a span of 13 bases. CDR1 and CDR2 (germline): SGHDT, YYEEEE. CDR3 size: 14 residues. The CDR3 here is CASSLVDGVGGYTF. The CDR3 DNA sequence: TGTGCCAGCAGCTTGGTTGATGGAGTCGGTGGCTACACCTTC.

The chain employs TRBV12-3 or TRBV12-4 and TRBJ2-1; D is undetermined. The CDR3 spans 12 residues. The V and J ends lost 6 bases and 8 bases respectively, with 11 bases between them. The CDR3, as DNA: TGTGCCAGCAGGATCCTAGGCCATGAGCAGTTCTTC. This encodes CASRILGHEQFF.

The V and J genes are TRBV5-6 and TRBJ2-7; 9 bases are a match to TRBD1. Germline V gives CDR1 SGHDT, CDR2 YYEEEE. The CDR3 is 15 amino acids. After removal of 3 bases from V and 1 base from J, the junction contained 5 bases not matched to a gene. The CDR3 bases are TGTGCCAGCAGCTCCGGGACAGGGCTGTCCTACGAGCAGTACGTC. The encoded protein is CASSSGTGLSYEQYV.

This clone was counted once. Here the CDR3 reads CASSPTDRVNEKLFF. In DNA, the CDR3 is TGTGCCAGCAGCCCTACGGACAGGGTAAATGAAAAACTGTTTTTT. The V gene is TRBV11-2, the J gene TRBJ1-4, with 8 bases aligning to TRBD1. J was trimmed by 5 bases and V by 5 bases; bases with no gene match: 7. CDR1 is SGHAT, CDR2 FQNNGV, per germline. This CDR3 has 15 residues.

This chain connects TRBV7-7 to TRBJ2-5; D is perhaps TRBD2 (5 bases). Trimming left V 2 bases short and J 2 bases short, with 12 bases between. The CDR3 has 15 amino acids. Germline values: CDR1 SSHAT, CDR2 FNYEAQ (reference sequence). The CDR3 is CASSLYEGRQETQYF. The DNA for the CDR3 is TGTGCCAGCAGCTTATACGAGGGAAGGCAAGAGACCCAGTACTTC.

The chain employs TRBV15 and TRBJ1-1, with a weak D call TRBD1 (5 bases). Germline values: CDR1 LNHNV, CDR2 YYDKDF (reference sequence). CDR3 length: 16 residues. Trimming took 5 bases from V and 0 from J, leaving 16 bases between them. CDR3 amino acids: CATSDTWGGLNTEAFF. In nucleotides, the CDR3 is TGTGCCACCAGCGACACTTGGGGGGGATTGAACACTGAAGCTTTCTTT.

V and J are TRBV7-9 and TRBJ1-2; a possible D gene is TRBD1 (5 bases). The V gene's germline CDR1 is SEHNR and CDR2 FQNEAQ (reference sequence). Trimming took 2 bases from V and 8 from J, leaving 9 bases between them. CDR3 length: 12 residues. The CDR3 DNA reads TGTGCCAGCAGCTTACCAGGGTGGGGCTACACCTTC. Translated: CASSLPGWGYTF.

The V and J genes are TRBV9 and TRBJ2-1; 8 bases fit TRBD2. Trimming removed 3 bases from V and 5 bases from J; junction bases left unmatched: 16. There are 18 residues in the CDR3. The germline CDR1 and CDR2 sequences are SGDLS and YYNGEE. The CDR3 nucleotides read TGTGCCAGCAGCGACCCCCGTAGCGGGGCCCTCGAGGACAATGAGCAGTTCTTC. It yields the protein CASSDPRSGALEDNEQFF.